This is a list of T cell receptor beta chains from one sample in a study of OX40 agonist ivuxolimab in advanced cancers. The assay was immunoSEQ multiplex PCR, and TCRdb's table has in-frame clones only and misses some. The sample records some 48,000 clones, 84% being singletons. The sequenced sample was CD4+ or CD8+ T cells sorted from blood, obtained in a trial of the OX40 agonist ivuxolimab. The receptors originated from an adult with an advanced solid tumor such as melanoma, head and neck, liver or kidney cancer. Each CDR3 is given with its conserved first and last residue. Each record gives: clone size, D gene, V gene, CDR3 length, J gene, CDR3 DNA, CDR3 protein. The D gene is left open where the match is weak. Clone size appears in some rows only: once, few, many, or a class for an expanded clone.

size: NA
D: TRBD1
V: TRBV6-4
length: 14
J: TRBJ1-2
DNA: TGTACCAGCAGTGACGGGACAGGGGGCTATGGCTACACCTTC
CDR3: CTSSDGTGGYGYTF

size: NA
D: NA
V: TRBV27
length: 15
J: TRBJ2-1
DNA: TGTGCCAGCAGTTTGATTGCGAGTATCTACAATGAGCAGTTCTTC
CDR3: CASSLIASIYNEQFF

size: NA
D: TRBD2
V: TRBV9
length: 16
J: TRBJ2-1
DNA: TGTGCCAGCAGCGTAGAGGCGGGGGGTTCCTACAATGAGCAGTTCTTC
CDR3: CASSVEAGGSYNEQFF

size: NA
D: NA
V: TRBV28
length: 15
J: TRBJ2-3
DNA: TGTGCCAGCAGTCTTGTAGCGGCTAGCACAGATACGCAGTATTTT
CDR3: CASSLVAASTDTQYF

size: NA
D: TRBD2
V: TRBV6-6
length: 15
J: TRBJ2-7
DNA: TGTGCCAGCAAGCTCGGGACTAGCGGCTCCTACGAGCAGTACTTC
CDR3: CASKLGTSGSYEQYF

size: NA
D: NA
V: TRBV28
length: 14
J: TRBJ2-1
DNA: TGTGCCAGCAGAGTACCCAGCTCCTACAATGAGCAGTTCTTC
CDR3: CASRVPSSYNEQFF

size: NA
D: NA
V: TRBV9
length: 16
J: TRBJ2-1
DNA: TGTGCCAGCAGCGTAGACTGGGGGAACTCCTACAATGAGCAGTTCTTC
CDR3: CASSVDWGNSYNEQFF

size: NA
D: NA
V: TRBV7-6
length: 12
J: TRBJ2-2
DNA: TGTGCCAGCAGCTCTCCTACCGGGGAGCTGTTTTTT
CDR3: CASSSPTGELFF

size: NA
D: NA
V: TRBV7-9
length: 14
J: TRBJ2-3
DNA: TGTGCCAGCAGCTTCGGGGAGTACGCAGATACGCAGTATTTT
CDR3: CASSFGEYADTQYF

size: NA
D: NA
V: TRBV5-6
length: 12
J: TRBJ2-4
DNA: TGTGCCAGCAGCGAACTTAAAAACATTCAGTACTTC
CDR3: CASSELKNIQYF

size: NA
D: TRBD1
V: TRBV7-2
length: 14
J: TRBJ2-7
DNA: TGTGCCAGCAGCCACGGACAGGGGGCCCACGAGCAGTACTTC
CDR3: CASSHGQGAHEQYF

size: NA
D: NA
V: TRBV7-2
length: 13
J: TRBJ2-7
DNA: TGTGCCAGCAGCCAAATCCCCCACTACGAGCAGTACTTC
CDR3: CASSQIPHYEQYF

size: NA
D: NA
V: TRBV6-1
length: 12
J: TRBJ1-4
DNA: TGTGCAAGGGGGGGTCTAGGTGAAAAACTGTTTTTT
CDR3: CARGGLGEKLFF

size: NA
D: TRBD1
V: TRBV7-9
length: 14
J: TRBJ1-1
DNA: TGTGCCACCGGACAGGGGGCCTCGAACACTGAAGCTTTCTTT
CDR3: CATGQGASNTEAFF

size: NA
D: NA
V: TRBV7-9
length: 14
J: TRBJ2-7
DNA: TGTGCCAGCAGCCAAGCGAACAGGGCCTACGAGCAGTACTTC
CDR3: CASSQANRAYEQYF

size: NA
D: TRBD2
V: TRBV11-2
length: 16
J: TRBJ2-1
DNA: TGTGCCAGCAGCGCCACCTTTAGCGGGGTTAACAATGAGCAGTTCTTC
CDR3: CASSATFSGVNNEQFF

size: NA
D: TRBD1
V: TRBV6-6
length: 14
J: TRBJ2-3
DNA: TGTGCCAGCCAAGGGGGCCAGATAACAGATACGCAGTATTTT
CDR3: CASQGGQITDTQYF

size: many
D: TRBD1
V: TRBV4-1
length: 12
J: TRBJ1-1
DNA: TGCGCCAGCAGCCAAGAACAGGGGGAAGCTTTCTTT
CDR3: CASSQEQGEAFF

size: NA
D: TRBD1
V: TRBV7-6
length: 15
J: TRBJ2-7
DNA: TGTGCCAGCAGCCTCCGGACAGGGGGCACCTACGAGCAGTACTTC
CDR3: CASSLRTGGTYEQYF

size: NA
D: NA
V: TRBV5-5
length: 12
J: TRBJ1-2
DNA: TGTGCCAGCAGCGACCGATACTATGGCTACACCTTC
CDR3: CASSDRYYGYTF

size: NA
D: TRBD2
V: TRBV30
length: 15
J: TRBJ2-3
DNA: TGTGCCTGGAGTGTCTCAGCGGGAGTAAAAGATACGCAGTATTTT
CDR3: CAWSVSAGVKDTQYF

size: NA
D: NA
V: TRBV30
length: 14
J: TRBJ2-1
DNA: TGTGCCTGGAGTGTACCCGAAGGATACAATGAGCAGTTCTTC
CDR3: CAWSVPEGYNEQFF

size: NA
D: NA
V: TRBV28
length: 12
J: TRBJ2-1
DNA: TGTGCCAGCAGTCCCCGACTCCTAGAGCAGTTCTTC
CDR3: CASSPRLLEQFF

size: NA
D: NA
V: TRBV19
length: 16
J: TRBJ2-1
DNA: TGTGCCAGTAGTATAGAAGGTGGTGGACTTACTAATGAGCAGTTCTTC
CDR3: CASSIEGGGLTNEQFF

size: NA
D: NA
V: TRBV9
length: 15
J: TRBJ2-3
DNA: TGTGCCAGCAGCGGACCCGAACTTATCGCAGATACGCAGTATTTT
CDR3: CASSGPELIADTQYF

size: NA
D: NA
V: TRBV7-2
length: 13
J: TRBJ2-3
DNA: TGTGCCAGCAGCTTAGTTAGTACAGATACGCAGTATTTT
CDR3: CASSLVSTDTQYF

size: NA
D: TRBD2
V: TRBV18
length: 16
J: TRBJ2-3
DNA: TGTGCCAGCTCACCACTTAGGCGGGAGGAGGTAGATACGCAGTATTTT
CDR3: CASSPLRREEVDTQYF

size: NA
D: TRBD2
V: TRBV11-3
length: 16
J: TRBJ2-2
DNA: TGTGCCAGCAGCTTAGGACTAGCTGCGAACACCGGGGAGCTGTTTTTT
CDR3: CASSLGLAANTGELFF

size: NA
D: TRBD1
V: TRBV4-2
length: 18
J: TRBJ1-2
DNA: TGTGCCAGCAGCCAAGATGCGACAACGACAGGGGCGGTCTATGGCTACACCTTC
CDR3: CASSQDATTTGAVYGYTF

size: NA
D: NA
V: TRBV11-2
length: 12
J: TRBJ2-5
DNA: TGTGCCAGCAGCTCTTATAAAGAGACCCAGTACTTC
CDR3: CASSSYKETQYF

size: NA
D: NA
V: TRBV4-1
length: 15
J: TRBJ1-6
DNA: TGCGCCAGCAGCCAAGAGGAGGGAGAAGGGTCACCCCTCCACTTT
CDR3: CASSQEEGEGSPLHF